Presented here are 10 T cell receptor beta chains from one specimen sequenced in a study of human T cells and chemical hapten exposure. This sample's time point: patch test 3, about 24 weeks after DPC sensitization. Described treatment: therapeutic diphenylcyclopropenone sensitization with weekly scalp DPC. TCRdb ran MiXCR on the RACE reads and lists one entry per CDR3 protein. The data hold roughly 100,000 distinct CDR3 sequences, with under 40% observed a single time. Sequencing was performed on whole blood, taken in connection with sensitization to the hapten diphenylcyclopropenone (DPC). The receptors come from a man between 35 and 55 years old with alopecia areata. Some clones in this sample may be carry-over from other donors' samples.

This clonotype turned up a few times. The genes are TRBV20-1 and TRBJ2-1, with 9 bases identical to TRBD2. V lost 3 bases and J lost 5; bases outside the gene matches: 5. The V gene's germline CDR1 is DFQATT and CDR2 SNEGSKA (reference sequence). The CDR3 is 14 residues long. Here the CDR3 DNA reads TGCAGTGCTAGCATAGCGGGAGTGAACAATGAGCAGTTCTTC. Protein sequence: CSASIAGVNNEQFF.

The rearrangement uses TRBV6-6 and TRBJ2-1; 9 bases map to TRBD1. Germline V gene data show CDR1 as MNHNY and CDR2 as SVGAGI (reference sequence). The CDR3 length is 17 residues. The V gene end was trimmed by 0 bases and the J gene end by 2 bases; junction bases not matched to a gene: 5. CDR3 loop: CASSYSADRGAYNEQFF. The CDR3 DNA is TGTGCCAGCAGTTACTCGGCGGACAGGGGCGCCTACAATGAGCAGTTCTTC.

This clonotype appeared a few times. The gene calls are TRBV10-2 and TRBJ2-3, with D possibly called TRBD1 or TRBD2 (5 bases each). V was trimmed by 7 bases and J by 3 bases, leaving 14 bases between them. Germline loops: CDR1 WSHSY, CDR2 SAAADI. The CDR3 consists of 14 residues. CDR3 protein: CASMGVEGTDTQYF. In DNA, the CDR3 is TGCGCCAGCATGGGGGTAGAGGGGACAGATACGCAGTATTTT.

This clonotype has just a few counts. J is TRBJ2-4 and V is TRBV27; D possibly corresponds to TRBD1 (6 bases). The CDR3 length is 13 residues. Trimming removed 6 bases at V and 7 bases at J, with 13 bases between. The germline V gene encodes CDR1 MNHEY and CDR2 SMNVEV (reference sequence). The CDR3 loop reads CASRGTNRNIQYF. Here the CDR3 DNA reads TGTGCCAGCAGGGGGACAAATCGGAACATTCAGTACTTC.

This chain links TRBV10-3 with TRBJ2-7; 7 bases agree with TRBD2. The germline gives CDR1 ENHRY, CDR2 SYGVKD. V trimming: 4 bases; J trimming: 4 bases; junction bases outside the gene matches: 4. The CDR3 runs 13 residues. Here the CDR3 reads CAISVGTTYEQYV. The CDR3 coding sequence is TGTGCCATCAGTGTAGGGACTACTTACGAGCAGTACGTC.

This clonotype was detected only a few times. This rearrangement joins TRBV11-2 to TRBJ2-3, with 9 positions matching TRBD1. CDR1 and CDR2 from the germline V gene are SGHAT and FQNNGV. CDR3 size: 15 residues. With 5 bases clipped from V and 4 bases from J, the junction kept 7 bases outside the gene matches. This CDR3 reads CASSTYRGQADTQYF. The CDR3 DNA reads as TGTGCCAGCAGCACCTACAGGGGGCAAGCAGATACGCAGTATTTT.

The chain is built from TRBV28 and TRBJ2-1; TRBD2 aligns across 7 bases. Germline V gene lookup returns CDR1 MDHEN and CDR2 SYDVKM. There are 15 residues in the CDR3. The V and J ends lost 2 bases and 8 bases, in that order; junction bases with no gene match: 9. In DNA, the CDR3 is TGTGCCAGCAGTTTAGGAATCGAGGGAGGGGATGAGCAGTTCTTC. This translates into CASSLGIEGGDEQFF.

The chain combines TRBV9 with TRBJ1-2; D is unclear. Germline values: CDR1 SGDLS, CDR2 YYNGEE. V shed 0 bases and J shed 5 bases, with 11 bases lying between them. The CDR3 consists of 14 residues. The CDR3 sequence is CASSVDLGSYGYTF. The CDR3 nucleotides are TGTGCCAGCAGCGTAGACTTAGGATCTTATGGCTACACCTTC.

The genes are TRBV20-1 and TRBJ1-5, with a tentative D call TRBD1 (5 bases). CDR3 length: 14 residues. Deletions cut 4 bases from V and 7 bases from J, with 17 bases between. Germline V gene sequence: CDR1 DFQATT, CDR2 SNEGSKA (reference sequence). The CDR3 DNA follows: TGCAGTGCTACTCCTTATGGGGACGGGCAGCCCCAGCATTTT. Translation gives CSATPYGDGQPQHF.

The table lists this clonotype with a few counts. The chain uses TRBV20-1 and TRBJ2-1; TRBD2 matches 11 bases. After removal of 3 bases from V and 7 bases from J, the junction contained 17 bases not matched to a gene. CDR3 length: 18 amino acids. Germline lookup yields CDR1 DFQATT and CDR2 SNEGSKA (reference sequence). CDR3 nucleotides: TGCAGTGCTAGTCTTAGCGGGAGGGCCTGGGTCGAGGAGAATGAGCAGTTCTTC. It yields the protein CSASLSGRAWVEENEQFF.